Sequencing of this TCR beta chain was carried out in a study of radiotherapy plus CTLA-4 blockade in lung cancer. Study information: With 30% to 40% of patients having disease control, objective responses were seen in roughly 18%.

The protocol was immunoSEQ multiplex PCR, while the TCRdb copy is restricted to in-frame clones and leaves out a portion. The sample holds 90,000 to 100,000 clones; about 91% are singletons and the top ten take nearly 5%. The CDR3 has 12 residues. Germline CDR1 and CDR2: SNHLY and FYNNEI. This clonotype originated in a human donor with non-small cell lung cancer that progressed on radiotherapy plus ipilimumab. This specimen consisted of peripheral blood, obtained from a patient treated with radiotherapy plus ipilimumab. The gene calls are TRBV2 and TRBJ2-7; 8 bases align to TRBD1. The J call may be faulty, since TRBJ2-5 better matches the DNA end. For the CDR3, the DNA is TGTGCCAGCCAACAGGGGGAAGAGACCCAGTACTTC. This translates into CASQQGEETQYF.